This T cell receptor (beta chain) was sequenced for a study of shared clonotypes between healthy human individuals. Broader study findings: Incompleteness in sorted-subset sequencing, despite large depth, was shown by rarefaction. Researchers sampled blood only, noting tissue repertoires likely differ.

Data came from immunoSEQ multiplex PCR; TCRdb stores just in-frame clones and leaves some out. The sample holds about 980,000 clones; over 60% are singletons and the top ten take nearly 1.5%. The CDR3 contains 15 residues. With V trimmed by 4 bases and J by 7 bases, 13 bases remained unmatched. CDR1 SGHNT and CDR2 YYREEE come from the germline V gene (reference sequence). Adult donors, all healthy and HIV-negative, had no recent acute infections or vaccinations. This clone has just one count. Its antigen is unidentified. This TCR derives from a man younger than 35 in good health. The chain carries TRBV5-4 and TRBJ1-1, with 7 nucleotides matching TRBD1. The sample consisted of memory CD4+ T cells sorted from blood. Subset indicated: CD45RA-negative fraction. DNA of the CDR3: TGTGCCAGCAGCGCGAAACAGGGGACGGGGTTTGAAGCTTTCTTT. Protein sequence: CASSAKQGTGFEAFF.